The next 2 T cell receptor beta chains were all read from a single sample in a study of cytomegalovirus exposure and HLA in healthy donors. It was with 60 Vbeta and 13 Jbeta primers that the PCR ran. Sequencing was performed with immunoSEQ multiplex PCR; in TCRdb, only in-frame clones are kept and a portion is missing. Of some 130,000 clones in the sample, around three quarters were seen once. The sample consisted of PBMCs. The receptors originated from a woman aged 45-59 years in good health and CMV-seronegative.

V gene TRBV7-2 combines with J gene TRBJ2-3, with a weak D call TRBD1 (5 bases). Trimming pared 5 bases from V and 3 bases from J, leaving 18 bases between. The CDR3 length is 16 residues. CDR1 is SGHTA, CDR2 FQGNSA, per germline. The CDR3 nucleotides are TGTGCCAGCAGCATTATGCAGGGTAGCCGTACAGATACGCAGTATTTT. Amino acids: CASSIMQGSRTDTQYF.

This clone was observed a handful of times. The chain recombines TRBV6-5 with TRBJ1-1, with 10 bases lining up with TRBD1. Germline values: CDR1 MNHEY, CDR2 SVGAGI. The V gene end was trimmed by 7 bases and the J gene end by 3 bases; junction bases not matched to a gene: 8. This CDR3 is 15 amino acids long. CDR3 nucleotide sequence: TGTGCCAGCATGGGACAGGGGAAGTCCCACACTGAAGCTTTCTTT. Translation: CASMGQGKSHTEAFF.